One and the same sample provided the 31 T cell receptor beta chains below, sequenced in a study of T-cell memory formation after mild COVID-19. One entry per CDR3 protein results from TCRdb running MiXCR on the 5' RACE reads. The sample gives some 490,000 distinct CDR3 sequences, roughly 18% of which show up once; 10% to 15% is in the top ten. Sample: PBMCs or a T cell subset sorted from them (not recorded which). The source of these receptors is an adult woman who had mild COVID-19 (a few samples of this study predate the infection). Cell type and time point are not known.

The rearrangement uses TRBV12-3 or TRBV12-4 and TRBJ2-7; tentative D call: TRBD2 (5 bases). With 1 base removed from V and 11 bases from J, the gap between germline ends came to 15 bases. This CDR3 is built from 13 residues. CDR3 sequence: CASSLGERSWKYF. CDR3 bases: TGTGCCAGCAGTTTAGGGGAGCGCTCCTGGAAGTACTTC.

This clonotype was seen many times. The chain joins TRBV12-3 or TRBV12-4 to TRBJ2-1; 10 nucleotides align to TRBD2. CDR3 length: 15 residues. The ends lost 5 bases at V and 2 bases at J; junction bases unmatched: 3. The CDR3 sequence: CASSPSGRAYNEQFF. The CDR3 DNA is TGTGCCAGCAGTCCCAGCGGGAGGGCCTACAATGAGCAGTTCTTC.

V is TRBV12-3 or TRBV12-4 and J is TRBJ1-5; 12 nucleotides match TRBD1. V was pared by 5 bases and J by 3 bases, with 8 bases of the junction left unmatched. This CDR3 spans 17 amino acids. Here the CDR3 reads CASSDRDRGRINQPQHF. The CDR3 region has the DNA TGTGCCAGCAGTGACCGGGACAGGGGGCGTATCAATCAGCCCCAGCATTTT.

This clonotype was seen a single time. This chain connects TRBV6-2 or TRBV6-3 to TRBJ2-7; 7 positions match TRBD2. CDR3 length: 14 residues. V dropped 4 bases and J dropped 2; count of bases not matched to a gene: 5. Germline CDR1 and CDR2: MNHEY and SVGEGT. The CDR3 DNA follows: TGTGCCAGCAGTTGGAGCGGGACTACCTACGAGCAGTACTTC. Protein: CASSWSGTTYEQYF.

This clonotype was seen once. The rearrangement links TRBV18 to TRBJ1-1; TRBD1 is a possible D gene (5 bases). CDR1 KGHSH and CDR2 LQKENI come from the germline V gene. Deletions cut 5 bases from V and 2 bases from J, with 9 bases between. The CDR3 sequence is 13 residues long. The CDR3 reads CASSMGVNTEAFF. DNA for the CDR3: TGTGCCAGCTCAATGGGGGTCAACACTGAAGCTTTCTTT.

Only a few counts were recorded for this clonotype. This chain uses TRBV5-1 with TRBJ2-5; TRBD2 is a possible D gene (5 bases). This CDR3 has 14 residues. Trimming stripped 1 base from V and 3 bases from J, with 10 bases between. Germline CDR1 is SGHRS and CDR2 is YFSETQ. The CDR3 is CASSLPGREETQYF. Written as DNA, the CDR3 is TGCGCCAGCAGCTTGCCGGGGAGAGAAGAGACCCAGTACTTC.

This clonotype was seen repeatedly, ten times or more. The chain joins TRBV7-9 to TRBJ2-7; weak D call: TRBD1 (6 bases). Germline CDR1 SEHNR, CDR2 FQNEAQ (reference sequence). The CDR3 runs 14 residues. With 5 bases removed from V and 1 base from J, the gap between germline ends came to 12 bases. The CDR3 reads CASSPWGLSYEQYF. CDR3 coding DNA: TGTGCCAGCAGCCCTTGGGGGCTTTCCTACGAGCAGTACTTC.

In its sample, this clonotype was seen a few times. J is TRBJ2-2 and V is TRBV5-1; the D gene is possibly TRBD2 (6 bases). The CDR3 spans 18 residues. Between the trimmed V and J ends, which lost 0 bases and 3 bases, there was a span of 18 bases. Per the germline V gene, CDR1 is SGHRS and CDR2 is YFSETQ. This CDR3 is CASSLALAGGVDTGELFF. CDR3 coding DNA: TGCGCCAGCAGCTTGGCACTCGCAGGAGGGGTGGACACCGGGGAGCTGTTTTTT.

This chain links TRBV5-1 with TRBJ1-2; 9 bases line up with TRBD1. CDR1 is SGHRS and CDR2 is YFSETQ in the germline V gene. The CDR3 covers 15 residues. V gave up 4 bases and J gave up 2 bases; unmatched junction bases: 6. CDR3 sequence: CASSMMGQGNYGYTF. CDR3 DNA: TGCGCCAGCAGCATGATGGGACAGGGCAACTATGGCTACACCTTC.

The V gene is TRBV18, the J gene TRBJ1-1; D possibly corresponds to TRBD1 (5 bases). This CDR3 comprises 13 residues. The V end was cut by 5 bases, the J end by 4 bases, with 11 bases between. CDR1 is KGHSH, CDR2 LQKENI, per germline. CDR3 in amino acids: CASSTRVGTEAFF. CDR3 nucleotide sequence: TGTGCCAGCTCAACCAGGGTGGGCACTGAAGCTTTCTTT. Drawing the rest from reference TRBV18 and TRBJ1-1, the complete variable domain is NAGVMQNPRHLVRRRGQEARLRCSPMKGHSHVYWYRQLPEEGLKFMVYLQKENIIDESGMPKERFSAEFPKEGPSILRIQQVVRGDSAAYFCASSTRVGTEAFFGQGTRLTVV.

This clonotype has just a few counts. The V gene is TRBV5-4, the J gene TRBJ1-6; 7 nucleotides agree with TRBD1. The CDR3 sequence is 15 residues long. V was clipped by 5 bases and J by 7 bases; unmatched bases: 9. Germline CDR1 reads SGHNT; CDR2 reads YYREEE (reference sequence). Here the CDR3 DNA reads TGTGCCAGCAGTTTGTTGACAGGGACCAATTCACCCCTCCACTTT. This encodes CASSLLTGTNSPLHF.

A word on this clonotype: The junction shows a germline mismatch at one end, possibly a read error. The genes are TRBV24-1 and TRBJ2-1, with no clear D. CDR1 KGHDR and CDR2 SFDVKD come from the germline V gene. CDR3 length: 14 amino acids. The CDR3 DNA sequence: TGTGCCACCAGTGACCCTCCCTCCAACAATGAGCAGTTCTTC. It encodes CATSDPPSNNEQFF.

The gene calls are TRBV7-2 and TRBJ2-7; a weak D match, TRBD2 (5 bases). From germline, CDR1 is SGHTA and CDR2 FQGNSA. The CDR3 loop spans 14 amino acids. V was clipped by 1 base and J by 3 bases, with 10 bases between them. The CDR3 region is CASSLGIGGYEQYF. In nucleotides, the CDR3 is TGTGCCAGCAGCTTAGGTATCGGAGGCTACGAGCAGTACTTC.

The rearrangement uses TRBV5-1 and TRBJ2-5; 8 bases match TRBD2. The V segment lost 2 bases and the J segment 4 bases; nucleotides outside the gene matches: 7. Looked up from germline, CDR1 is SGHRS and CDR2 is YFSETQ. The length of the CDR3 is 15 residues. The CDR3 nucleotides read TGCGCCAGCAGCTTAGGGGGGACTAGAGTAGAGACCCAGTACTTC. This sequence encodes CASSLGGTRVETQYF. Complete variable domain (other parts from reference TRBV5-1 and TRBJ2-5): KAGVTQTPRYLIKTRGQQVTLSCSPISGHRSVSWYQQTPGQGLQFLFEYFSETQRNKGNFPGRFSGRQFSNSRSEMNVSTLELGDSALYLCASSLGGTRVETQYFGPGTRLLVL.

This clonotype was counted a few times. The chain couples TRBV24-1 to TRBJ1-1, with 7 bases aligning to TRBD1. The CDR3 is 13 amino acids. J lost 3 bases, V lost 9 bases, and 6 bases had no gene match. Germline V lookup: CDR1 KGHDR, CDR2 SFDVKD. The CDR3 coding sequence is TGTGCCACCTCGGACAGGCGGGACACTGAAGCTTTCTTT. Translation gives CATSDRRDTEAFF.

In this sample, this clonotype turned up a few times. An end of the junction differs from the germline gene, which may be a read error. The CDR3 sequence is CASSLRTGGNYEQYF. The CDR3 DNA reads as TGTGCTAGCAGCCTCAGGACAGGGGGCAACTACGAGCAGTACTTC. V and J are TRBV7-7 and TRBJ2-7, with 11 bases matching TRBD1. The CDR3 has 15 amino acids. The V gene's germline CDR1 is SSHAT and CDR2 FNYEAQ (reference sequence).

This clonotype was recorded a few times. The CDR3 nucleotides are TGTGCCAGCAGCCTTGGGACAGGGGGCCTCCTTTCCTACGAGCAGTACTTC. Protein: CASSLGTGGLLSYEQYF. The rearrangement links TRBV7-3 to TRBJ2-7; TRBD1 matches 12 bases. Germline loops: CDR1 SGHTA, CDR2 FQGTGA. Trimming took 5 bases from V and 1 from J; bases not matched to a gene: 9. There are 17 residues in the CDR3.

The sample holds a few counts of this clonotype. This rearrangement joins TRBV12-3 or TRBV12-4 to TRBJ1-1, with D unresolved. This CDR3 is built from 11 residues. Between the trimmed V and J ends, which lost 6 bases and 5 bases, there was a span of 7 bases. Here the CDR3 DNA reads TGTGCCAGCAGGGAGCGGACTGAAGCTTTCTTT. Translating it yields CASRERTEAFF.

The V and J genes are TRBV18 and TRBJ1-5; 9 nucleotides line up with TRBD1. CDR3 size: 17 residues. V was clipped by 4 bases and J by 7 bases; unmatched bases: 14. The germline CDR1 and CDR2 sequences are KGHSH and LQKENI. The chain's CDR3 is CASSQTPGQGVNQPQHF. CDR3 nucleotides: TGTGCCAGCTCACAGACACCGGGACAGGGTGTAAACCAGCCCCAGCATTTT.

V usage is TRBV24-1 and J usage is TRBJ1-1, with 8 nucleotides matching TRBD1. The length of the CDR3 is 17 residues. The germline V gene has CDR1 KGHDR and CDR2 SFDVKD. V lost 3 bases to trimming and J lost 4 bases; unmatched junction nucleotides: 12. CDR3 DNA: TGTGCCACCAGTGATGGGGCAGGGGGCATAGGTGGCACTGAAGCTTTCTTT. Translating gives CATSDGAGGIGGTEAFF.

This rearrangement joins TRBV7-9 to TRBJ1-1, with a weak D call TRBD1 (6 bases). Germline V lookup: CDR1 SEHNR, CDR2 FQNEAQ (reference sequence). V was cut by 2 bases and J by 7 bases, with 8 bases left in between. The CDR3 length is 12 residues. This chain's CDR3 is CASSLQGHEAFF. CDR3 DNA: TGTGCCAGCAGCTTACAGGGACATGAAGCTTTCTTT.

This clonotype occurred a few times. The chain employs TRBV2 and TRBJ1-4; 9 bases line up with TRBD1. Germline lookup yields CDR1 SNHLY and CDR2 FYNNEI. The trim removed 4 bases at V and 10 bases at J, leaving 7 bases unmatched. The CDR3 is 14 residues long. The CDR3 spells CASSAGQGLGKLFF. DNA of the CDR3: TGTGCCAGCAGTGCCGGACAGGGGTTGGGAAAACTGTTTTTT.

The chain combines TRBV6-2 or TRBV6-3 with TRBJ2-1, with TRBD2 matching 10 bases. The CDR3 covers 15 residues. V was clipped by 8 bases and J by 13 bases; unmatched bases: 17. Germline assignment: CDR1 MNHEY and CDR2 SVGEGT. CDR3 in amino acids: CASVTSRGSGGTQFF. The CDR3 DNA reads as TGTGCCAGCGTCACCTCGAGAGGTAGCGGGGGGACTCAGTTCTTC.

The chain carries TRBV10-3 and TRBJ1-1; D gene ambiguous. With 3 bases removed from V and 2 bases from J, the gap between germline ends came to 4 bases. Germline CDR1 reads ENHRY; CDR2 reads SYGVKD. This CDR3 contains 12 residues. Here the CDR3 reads CAISDGNTEAFF. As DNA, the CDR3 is TGTGCCATCAGTGATGGAAACACTGAAGCTTTCTTT.

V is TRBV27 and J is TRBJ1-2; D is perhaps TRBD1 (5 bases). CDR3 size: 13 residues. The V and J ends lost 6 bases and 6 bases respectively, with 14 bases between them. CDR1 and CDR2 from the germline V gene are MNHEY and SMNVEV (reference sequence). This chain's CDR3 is CASSLRARDGYTF. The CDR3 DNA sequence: TGTGCCAGCAGCCTCAGGGCGCGGGATGGCTACACCTTC.

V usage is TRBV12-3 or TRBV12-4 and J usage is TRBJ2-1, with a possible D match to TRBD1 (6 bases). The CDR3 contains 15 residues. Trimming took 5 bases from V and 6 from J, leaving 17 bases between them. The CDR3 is CASSEGQRVRNEQFF. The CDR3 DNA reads TGTGCCAGCAGTGAGGGACAACGGGTGCGCAATGAGCAGTTCTTC.

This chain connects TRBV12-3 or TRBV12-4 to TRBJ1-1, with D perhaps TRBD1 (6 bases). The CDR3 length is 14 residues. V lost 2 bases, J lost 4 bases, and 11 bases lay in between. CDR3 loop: CASSLQGLITEAFF. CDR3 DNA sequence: TGTGCCAGCAGTTTACAGGGGTTGATCACTGAAGCTTTCTTT.

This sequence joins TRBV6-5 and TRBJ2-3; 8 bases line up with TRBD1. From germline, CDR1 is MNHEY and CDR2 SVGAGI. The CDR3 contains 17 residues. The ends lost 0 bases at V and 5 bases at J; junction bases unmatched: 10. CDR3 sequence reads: CASSYSGGTGPRDTQYF. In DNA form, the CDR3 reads TGTGCCAGCAGTTACTCAGGCGGGACAGGACCACGAGATACGCAGTATTTT.

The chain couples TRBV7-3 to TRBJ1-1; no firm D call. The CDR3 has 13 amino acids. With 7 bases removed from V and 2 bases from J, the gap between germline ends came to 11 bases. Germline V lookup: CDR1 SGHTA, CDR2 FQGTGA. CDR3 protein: CASKRNSNTEAFF. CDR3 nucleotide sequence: TGTGCCAGCAAGCGGAATAGTAACACTGAAGCTTTCTTT.

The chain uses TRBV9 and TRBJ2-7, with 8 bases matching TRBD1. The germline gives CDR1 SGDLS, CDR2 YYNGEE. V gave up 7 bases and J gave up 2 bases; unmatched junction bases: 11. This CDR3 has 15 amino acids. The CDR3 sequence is CASSPRGTGAYEQYF. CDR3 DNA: TGTGCCAGCTCCCCCAGGGGGACAGGAGCCTACGAGCAGTACTTC.

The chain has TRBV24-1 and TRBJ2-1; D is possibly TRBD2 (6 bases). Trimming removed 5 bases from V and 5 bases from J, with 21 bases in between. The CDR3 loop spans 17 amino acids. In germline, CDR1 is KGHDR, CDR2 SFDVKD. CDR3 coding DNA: TGTGCCACCAGTGGCCTCGGGGCGGGACGATCAAACAATGAGCAGTTCTTC. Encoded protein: CATSGLGAGRSNNEQFF.